What follows describes a single T cell receptor beta chain. This CDR3 contains 14 residues. With V trimmed by 2 bases and J by 7 bases, 9 bases remained unmatched. Germline CDR1 reads GTSNPN; CDR2 reads SVGIG (reference sequence). The data are from a study of blood T cell repertoires in COVID-19. Overall study context: Whether acute or convalescent, the COVID-19 samples came from the United States, Italy and Spain. The cDNA or gDNA used as material had been derived from T cells, B-cell-depleted T cells, or PBMCs.

Authors' analysis steps: The assay estimated nucleated cells by amplifying reference gene primers. Method: immunoSEQ multiplex PCR; TCRdb's copy keeps in-frame clones and lacks some. V and J calls and clone size are those listed in that table; D and trimming were worked out from the DNA. This repertoire shows 250,000 or so clones, around nine tenths found once; its top ten account for around 0.91%. The material sequenced was peripheral blood. The sequence was collected from a middle-aged woman who had recovered from COVID-19. The chain combines TRBV30 with TRBJ1-1, with 8 bases identical to TRBD1. Here the CDR3 DNA reads TGTGCCTGGAGTCTCACCAGGGGGCGAAGTGAAGCTTTCTTT. It yields the protein CAWSLTRGRSEAFF.